A single sample is the source of the 9 T cell receptor beta chains below, sequenced in a study of T cell repertoires in cytomegalovirus infection. TCRdb ran MiXCR on the reads and lists one entry per CDR3 protein. This repertoire shows about half a million distinct CDR3 sequences, 25% to 35% found once; its top ten account for roughly a sixth. Antigens of these TCRs are unknown. Sequencing was performed on cultured PBMCs, taken from culture after CMV antigen stimulation. These receptors were taken from a human donor in good health (CMV status not recorded). Some clones in this sample may be carry-over from other donors' samples.

This clonotype was recorded many times. This chain uses TRBV15 with TRBJ1-4; the D is unclear. Trimming removed 0 bases at V and 8 bases at J, with 13 bases between. CDR3 length: 15 residues. Germline CDR1 and CDR2: LNHNV and YYDKDF (reference sequence). Here the CDR3 reads CATSRDGRGREKLFF. CDR3 nucleotides: TGTGCCACCAGCAGAGATGGGAGAGGGAGAGAAAAACTGTTTTTT.

The chain recombines TRBV6-1 with TRBJ2-1; D not certain. The V gene's germline CDR1 is MNHNS and CDR2 SASEGT. The CDR3 spans 15 residues. V was trimmed by 1 base and J by 2 bases, leaving 9 bases between them. The CDR3 here is CASSEEGRPYNEQFF. As DNA, the CDR3 is TGTGCCAGCAGTGAAGAAGGTCGTCCCTACAATGAGCAGTTCTTC.

The sample holds a few counts of this clonotype. The V and J genes are TRBV6-5 and TRBJ2-7; 8 bases are a match to TRBD1. CDR1 MNHEY and CDR2 SVGAGI come from the germline V gene. J lost 1 base, V lost 5 bases, and 7 bases had no gene match. CDR3 size: 15 residues. CDR3 nucleotide sequence: TGTGCCAGCAGTAACCGGGACAGGACTTCCTACGAGCAGTACGTC. Amino acid sequence: CASSNRDRTSYEQYV.

The chain is built from TRBV7-3 and TRBJ2-1; 7 nucleotides line up with TRBD2. Trimming removed 5 bases from V and 9 bases from J; junction bases left unmatched: 7. The length of the CDR3 is 13 residues. Per the germline V gene, CDR1 is SGHTA and CDR2 is FQGTGA. This CDR3 reads CASSTGLHGEQFF. The CDR3 DNA reads as TGTGCCAGCAGCACGGGACTACACGGTGAGCAGTTCTTC.

This clonotype was seen once. The chain employs TRBV9 and TRBJ2-1; TRBD2 matches at 9 bases. From germline, CDR1 is SGDLS and CDR2 YYNGEE. CDR3 length equals 17 residues. J was trimmed by 3 bases and V by 3 bases; bases with no gene match: 10. For the CDR3, the DNA is TGTGCCAGCAGCGCGTCGATTAGCGGGAGTCTCTACAATGAGCAGTTCTTC. Protein sequence: CASSASISGSLYNEQFF.

The chain joins TRBV6-2 or TRBV6-3 to TRBJ2-6; no definite D call. Trimming pared 4 bases from V and 1 base from J, leaving 14 bases between. Germline-derived CDR1 and CDR2 are MNHEY and SVGEGT. This CDR3 has 17 amino acids. The CDR3 sequence is CASSLAAAASGANVLTF. The DNA for the CDR3 is TGTGCCAGCAGTTTGGCGGCAGCAGCATCTGGGGCCAACGTCCTGACTTTC.

This clonotype was observed a handful of times. The chain links TRBV4-1 to TRBJ2-3, with no clear D. CDR3 length: 16 amino acids. The germline gives CDR1 MGHRA, CDR2 YSYEKL. Trimming removed 1 base from V and 0 bases from J, with 11 bases in between. CDR3 coding DNA: TGCGCCAGCAGCCAAGGATGGAGCACTAGCACAGATACGCAGTATTTT. Its translation: CASSQGWSTSTDTQYF.

J is TRBJ1-2 and V is TRBV7-2, with 7 nucleotides matching TRBD1. Unmatched junction bases numbered 6, after V lost 1 base and J lost 7 bases. This CDR3 is built from 14 residues. Germline-derived CDR1 and CDR2 are SGHTA and FQGNSA. The CDR3 region is CASSLVTGYIGYTF. The CDR3, as DNA: TGTGCCAGCAGCTTAGTGACAGGGTACATTGGCTACACCTTC.

In its sample, this clonotype was seen a few times. J is TRBJ2-5 and V is TRBV7-9, with no clear D. Germline V gene sequence: CDR1 SEHNR, CDR2 FQNEAQ (reference sequence). The CDR3 has 13 amino acids. V was trimmed by 4 bases and J by 2 bases, leaving 8 bases between them. Here the CDR3 reads CASSSRAQETQYF. The CDR3 nucleotides read TGTGCCAGCAGCTCCCGGGCTCAAGAGACCCAGTACTTC.